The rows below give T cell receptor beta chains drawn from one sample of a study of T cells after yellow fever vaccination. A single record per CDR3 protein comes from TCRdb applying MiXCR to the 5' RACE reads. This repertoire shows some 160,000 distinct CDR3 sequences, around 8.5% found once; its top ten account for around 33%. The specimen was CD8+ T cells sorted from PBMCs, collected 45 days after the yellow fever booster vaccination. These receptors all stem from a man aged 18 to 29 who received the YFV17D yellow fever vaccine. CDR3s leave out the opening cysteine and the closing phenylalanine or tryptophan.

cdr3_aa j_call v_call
ASRNPTSNYGYT TRBJ1-2 TRBV4-1
AWSASFAELF TRBJ2-2 TRBV30
ASRPLQGALTYEQY TRBJ2-7 TRBV27
ASKGPGSYNEQF TRBJ2-1 TRBV19
ASSLGGQYAYNEQF TRBJ2-1 TRBV27
ASSYSMEGNTEAF TRBJ1-1 TRBV6-6
ASSPPLAGPNTGELF TRBJ2-2 TRBV28
ASSQPSRLPKNIQY TRBJ2-4 TRBV4-1
ASSLGDWVTQY TRBJ2-3 TRBV7-2
ASSQIADRTGELF TRBJ2-2 TRBV4-2
ASSQARSPYNEQF TRBJ2-1 TRBV4-3
ASSLVVSGANVLT TRBJ2-6 TRBV7-2
ASSLGPDYNEQF TRBJ2-1 TRBV7-9
ASSFSEYNEQF TRBJ2-1 TRBV27
ASSLAPTGNSPLH TRBJ1-6 TRBV11-1
ASSLNPDFPGELF TRBJ2-2 TRBV7-9
ASSLEDFYNEQF TRBJ2-1 TRBV11-1
ASTHSGYEEIGQETQY TRBJ2-5 TRBV12-3/TRBV12-4
ASTRNADYTEAF TRBJ1-1 TRBV11-2
ASSTAAGYQETQY TRBJ2-5 TRBV7-9
ASSPSWVSGAETQY TRBJ2-5 TRBV3-1
ASSFPGDGGYT TRBJ1-2 TRBV27
ASLDGTGELF TRBJ2-2 TRBV7-9
ASSWGGSTDTQY TRBJ2-3 TRBV7-9
ASSPYDRQPQH TRBJ1-5 TRBV4-1
ASSYHSRVGPDTQY TRBJ2-3 TRBV27
ASREVLNTGELF TRBJ2-2 TRBV6-2/TRBV6-3
ASSLAGRTPSDTQY TRBJ2-3 TRBV7-2
ASRPWTSGMTDTQY TRBJ2-3 TRBV7-2
ASSPPRGATGYGYT TRBJ1-2 TRBV7-3
ASGAPDGAQLGNTIY TRBJ1-3 TRBV12-3/TRBV12-4
ASSLAPVASNTGELF TRBJ2-2 TRBV7-2
SVDPWQGVEETQY TRBJ2-5 TRBV29-1
ASSLVKLAGANEQF TRBJ2-1 TRBV7-9
ATRTGMEKLF TRBJ1-4 TRBV7-9
ASSLGGGFYDEQY TRBJ2-7 TRBV5-6
ASSFVYSHQPQH TRBJ1-5 TRBV28
ASSLVAGGADGYT TRBJ1-2 TRBV7-2
ASSQVSGGGVNNEQF TRBJ2-1 TRBV3-1
ASSQGQGEYTEAF TRBJ1-1 TRBV13
ASSAGGVGNQPQH TRBJ1-5 TRBV9
ASSQGLFSSYNEQF TRBJ2-1 TRBV3-1
SLVWTSDLLDTQY TRBJ2-3 TRBV29-1
ASSPTPLIAGQETQY TRBJ2-5 TRBV7-2
ASSPTLSGLKYNEQF TRBJ2-1 TRBV7-9
ASSIDGYNEQF TRBJ2-1 TRBV19
ASSSPGQGTSGGHRTDTQY TRBJ2-3 TRBV9